This T cell receptor (beta chain) was sequenced during a study of identical twins. This clonotype was detected a few times. V shed 0 bases and J 2 bases; nucleotides not matched to a gene: 2. CDR3 length: 15 amino acids. Germline values: CDR1 DFQATT, CDR2 SNEGSKA (reference sequence). Each CDR3 protein gets one entry after TCRdb re-called the 5' RACE reads with MiXCR. The top ten clones hold over 35% of a sample with 210,000 or so distinct CDR3 sequences, 15% to 20% of them seen once. This sample also belongs to another study, concerning T cells expressing NK-cell markers. Per that paper: Sequencing covered eight donors, seven HCMV-seropositive and one seronegative. About six donors carried dominant NKG2C+ clonotypes that made up about 1.0-8% of their CD8+ T cells.

This clonotype was sampled from a woman aged 18-29 years in good health. The sequencing sample was made of CD8+ T cells sorted from blood. V is TRBV20-1 and J is TRBJ2-1; 9 nucleotides agree with TRBD2. For the CDR3, the DNA is TGCAGTGCTAGAGACCGCGGGGGGGCCTACAATGAGCAGTTCTTC. Its protein is CSARDRGGAYNEQFF.